These 9 T cell receptor beta chains came from one sample sequenced in a study of T cell responses to AZD1222 COVID-19 vaccine (dated by TCRdb to about 2021). Library method: the immunoSEQ multiplex PCR assay. What TCRdb holds here is the immuneACCESS table cut down to in-frame rearrangements. Part of the clones is not present; checked against another copy, under half of the missing clones reflect an unresolved V gene, and the others are unexplained. Counted in this sample were tens of thousands of clones; 65% to 90% of them appeared once. The ten largest clones capture around 5% of the sample. The time point label, read with the paper, signifies: baseline before first vaccination. Specimen: peripheral blood, collected on day 0 of AZD1222 vaccination. These TCRs come from an adult in good health.

V is TRBV3-1 (or the pseudogene TRBV3-2) and J is TRBJ1-2; D possibly corresponds to TRBD1 (5 bases). V was cut by 3 bases and J by 6 bases, with 8 bases left in between. This CDR3 region has 12 residues. Germline V gene sequence: CDR1 LGHDT, CDR2 YNNKEL (reference sequence). The CDR3 DNA sequence: TGTGCCAGCAGCCACCAAGGGGATGGCTACACCTTC. It codes for CASSHQGDGYTF.

CDR3 DNA sequence: TGTGCCAGCAGCTTGGACAGGGATTATGGCTACACCTTC. It codes for CASSLDRDYGYTF. The chain combines TRBV5-6 with TRBJ1-2, with D possibly TRBD1 on 6 matching bases. CDR1 and CDR2 (germline): SGHDT, YYEEEE. V was cut by 0 bases and J by 5 bases, with 8 bases left in between. The CDR3 runs to 13 residues.

The V gene is TRBV19, the J gene TRBJ1-2, with TRBD1 as a possible D gene (6 bases). This CDR3 contains 11 residues. V gave up 9 bases and J gave up 6 bases, with 11 bases separating them. Germline assignment: CDR1 LNHDA and CDR2 SQIVND (reference sequence). The CDR3 spells CARPQGNGYTF. The CDR3 DNA reads TGTGCCAGACCCCAGGGGAATGGCTACACCTTC.

V gene TRBV3-1 (or the pseudogene TRBV3-2) combines with J gene TRBJ2-5; TRBD2 aligns across 9 bases. The V gene's germline CDR1 is LGHDT and CDR2 YNNKEL (reference sequence). V was pared by 4 bases and J by 1 base, with 4 bases of the junction left unmatched. This CDR3 contains 15 residues. CDR3 nucleotide sequence: TGTGCCAGCAGCCGGGCGGGGGGGATCCAAGAGACCCAGTACTTC. It codes for CASSRAGGIQETQYF.

V usage is TRBV5-8 and J usage is TRBJ2-3; no definite D call. This CDR3 spans 14 amino acids. The V gene lost 1 base and the J gene lost 5 bases, with 11 bases spanning the gap. CDR1 SGHTS and CDR2 YDEGEE come from the germline V gene. This CDR3 is CASSLHGDKDTQYF. In DNA, the CDR3 is TGTGCCAGCAGCTTGCACGGCGACAAAGATACGCAGTATTTT.

The V and J genes are TRBV11-2 and TRBJ2-2; 8 bases align to TRBD2. V gave up 3 bases and J gave up 5 bases; unmatched junction bases: 8. The CDR3 loop spans 16 amino acids. In germline, CDR1 is SGHAT, CDR2 FQNNGV. The CDR3 sequence is CASSFPTSGHTGELFF. DNA of the CDR3: TGTGCCAGCAGCTTCCCAACTAGCGGCCATACCGGGGAGCTGTTTTTT.

As DNA, the CDR3 is TGTGCCAGCAGCAAACGGGACTATTATGGCTACACCTTC. Amino acids: CASSKRDYYGYTF. The chain combines TRBV9 with TRBJ1-2, with a tentative D call TRBD1 (5 bases). V lost 4 bases and J 5 bases, leaving 12 bases between the germline ends. Per germline, CDR1 SGDLS and CDR2 YYNGEE. This CDR3 has 13 residues.

This clone was recorded a few times. V is TRBV19 and J is TRBJ1-4; D is undetermined. From germline, CDR1 is LNHDA and CDR2 SQIVND (reference sequence). The CDR3 covers 13 residues. V lost 6 bases and J 6 bases, leaving 11 bases between the germline ends. CDR3 coding DNA: TGTGCCAGTAGGGAGAGCAGCTATGAAAAACTGTTTTTT. Translating it yields CASRESSYEKLFF. Filled out from reference TRBV19 and TRBJ1-4, the complete variable domain reads DGGITQSPKYLFRKEGQNVTLSCEQNLNHDAMYWYRQDPGQGLRLIYYSQIVNDFQKGDIAEGYSVSREKKESFPLTVTSAQKNPTAFYLCASRESSYEKLFFGSGTQLSVL.

This chain joins TRBV9 and TRBJ1-2, with unresolved D. The germline V and J ends were trimmed by 0 bases and 4 bases, with 13 bases remaining between them. Germline CDR1 is SGDLS and CDR2 is YYNGEE. The CDR3 is made up of 15 amino acids. CDR3 sequence: CASSVDNQNPYGYTF. The CDR3 DNA sequence: TGTGCCAGCAGCGTAGATAACCAGAATCCCTATGGCTACACCTTC. Looking up the rest from reference TRBV9 and TRBJ1-2 gives the full variable domain: DSGVTQTPKHLITATGQRVTLRCSPRSGDLSVYWYQQSLDQGLQFLIQYYNGEERAKGNILERFSAQQFPDLHSELNLSSLELGDSALYFCASSVDNQNPYGYTFGSGTRLTVV.